The rows below give T cell receptor beta chains drawn from one sample of a study of cytomegalovirus exposure and HLA in healthy donors. Using immunoSEQ multiplex PCR, the repertoire was profiled, and TCRdb retains in-frame clones only, with some absent. The table records approximately 220,000 clones, 65% to 85% of them present only once. Source material: PBMCs. The source of these receptors is a boy between 2 and 15 years old in good health and CMV-seronegative. Each CDR3 is given with its conserved first and last residue. Each record gives: D gene, clone size, J gene, V gene, CDR3 length, CDR3 DNA, CDR3 protein. D genes are given only for firm matches. Expanded clones are given a class, and other clones once, few, many or no size at all.

d_gene: TRBD1
abundance: .
j_gene: TRBJ2-7
v_gene: TRBV7-7
len: 14
CDR3nt: TGTGCTAGCAGCTTAGGGGACAGGGGATACGAGCAGTACTTC
CDR3aa: CASSLGDRGYEQYF

d_gene: TRBD1
abundance: .
j_gene: TRBJ2-7
v_gene: TRBV6-5
len: 14
CDR3nt: TGTGCCAGCACCTCCGGGACAGGAACCTACGAGCAGTACTTC
CDR3aa: CASTSGTGTYEQYF

d_gene: TRBD2
abundance: few
j_gene: TRBJ2-3
v_gene: TRBV6-4
len: 15
CDR3nt: TGTGCCAGCAGTGTGTCCGGGGGGGGTCCAGATACGCAGTATTTT
CDR3aa: CASSVSGGGPDTQYF

d_gene: TRBD1
abundance: .
j_gene: TRBJ2-7
v_gene: TRBV9
len: 14
CDR3nt: TGTGCCAGCAGCGTAGGGACAGGGGCCTACGAGCAGTACTTC
CDR3aa: CASSVGTGAYEQYF

d_gene: TRBD1
abundance: .
j_gene: TRBJ2-2
v_gene: TRBV6-1
len: 14
CDR3nt: TGTGCCAGCAGAGTACAGGGGGCCCTCGGGGAGCTGTTTTTT
CDR3aa: CASRVQGALGELFF

d_gene: TRBD1
abundance: .
j_gene: TRBJ2-1
v_gene: TRBV5-6
len: 15
CDR3nt: TGTGCCAGCAGCTTGGGACAGGGGTCCTACAATGAGCAGTTCTTC
CDR3aa: CASSLGQGSYNEQFF

d_gene: .
abundance: .
j_gene: TRBJ2-7
v_gene: TRBV7-9
len: 15
CDR3nt: TGTGCCAGCAGCCCCGGGACACCGAGCTCCTACGAGCAGTACTTC
CDR3aa: CASSPGTPSSYEQYF

d_gene: .
abundance: few
j_gene: TRBJ1-5
v_gene: TRBV7-9
len: 13
CDR3nt: TGTGCCAGCAGCTACGACAGAAATCAGCCCCAGCATTTT
CDR3aa: CASSYDRNQPQHF

d_gene: TRBD1
abundance: .
j_gene: TRBJ2-2
v_gene: TRBV5-6
len: 16
CDR3nt: TGTGCCAGCAGCTGGGGGACAGGGTCGAACACCGGGGAGCTGTTTTTT
CDR3aa: CASSWGTGSNTGELFF

d_gene: .
abundance: .
j_gene: TRBJ1-2
v_gene: TRBV30
len: 12
CDR3nt: TGTGCCTGGAGTGTATGGGGGGATGGCTACACCTTC
CDR3aa: CAWSVWGDGYTF

d_gene: .
abundance: .
j_gene: TRBJ2-5
v_gene: TRBV27
len: 11
CDR3nt: TGTGCCAGCAGTCTGCCTAGGACCCAGTACTTC
CDR3aa: CASSLPRTQYF

d_gene: .
abundance: .
j_gene: TRBJ2-4
v_gene: TRBV1
len: 16
CDR3nt: TGCACCAGCAGCCAAGATTTAAGGAGTGCCAAAAACATTCAGTACTTC
CDR3aa: CTSSQDLRSAKNIQYF

d_gene: TRBD1
abundance: .
j_gene: TRBJ1-3
v_gene: TRBV5-1
len: 16
CDR3nt: TGCGCCAGCAGCTTGCAGGGGGACGGCTCTGGAAACACCATATATTTT
CDR3aa: CASSLQGDGSGNTIYF

d_gene: TRBD1
abundance: .
j_gene: TRBJ2-5
v_gene: TRBV20-1
len: 11
CDR3nt: TGCAGTGCAACAGGGGAAGAGACCCAGTACTTC
CDR3aa: CSATGEETQYF

d_gene: .
abundance: .
j_gene: TRBJ1-1
v_gene: TRBV5-5
len: 13
CDR3nt: TGTGCCAGCAGCTTAGGGGTGAACACTGAAGCTTTCTTT
CDR3aa: CASSLGVNTEAFF

d_gene: .
abundance: few
j_gene: TRBJ1-1
v_gene: TRBV5-1
len: 11
CDR3nt: TGCGCCAGCAGCGAGGACACTGAAGCTTTCTTT
CDR3aa: CASSEDTEAFF

d_gene: .
abundance: .
j_gene: TRBJ2-2
v_gene: TRBV5-6
len: 16
CDR3nt: TGTGCCAGCAGCCCCCCAGGTGACAGCCTAACCGGGGAGCTGTTTTTT
CDR3aa: CASSPPGDSLTGELFF

d_gene: .
abundance: .
j_gene: TRBJ2-7
v_gene: TRBV25-1
len: 15
CDR3nt: TGTGCCAGCTCCCGAGGCGAGAAGGAGTGCTACGAGCAGTACTTC
CDR3aa: CASSRGEKECYEQYF

d_gene: .
abundance: few
j_gene: TRBJ1-4
v_gene: TRBV6-1
len: 12
CDR3nt: TGTGCCAGCAGTGAACGGCAGGGTGGGCTCGCCTTT
CDR3aa: CASSERQGGLAF

d_gene: TRBD1
abundance: .
j_gene: TRBJ2-1
v_gene: TRBV9
len: 15
CDR3nt: TGTGCCAGCAGCGCCGGGACAGGGCTGGGCGATGAGCAGTTCTTC
CDR3aa: CASSAGTGLGDEQFF

d_gene: .
abundance: .
j_gene: TRBJ1-1
v_gene: TRBV6-1
len: 13
CDR3nt: TGTGCCAGCAGTGAAGTAACGGTCACTGAAGCTTTCTTT
CDR3aa: CASSEVTVTEAFF

d_gene: .
abundance: .
j_gene: TRBJ2-3
v_gene: TRBV10-1
len: 16
CDR3nt: TGCGCCAGCAGTGAAGAGGGGGGGCCGGGCACAGATACGCAGTATTTT
CDR3aa: CASSEEGGPGTDTQYF